This paragraph reports one T cell receptor (beta chain). This clone was detected a few times. What antigen it recognizes has not been identified. Per-nucleotide qualities are absent, and no much larger clonotype sits a single base away. The data belong to a study of T cell responses to AZD1222 COVID-19 vaccine (dated by TCRdb to 2020 to 2023). Background for the entire study: AZD1222 recipients with second doses at about 4 weeks or about 12 weeks were pooled, because spike-specific TCR depth and breadth did not differ between schedules. Trial participants were enrolled by age into 18-55, 56-69 and 70-plus year subgroups, with roughly 160, 29 and 62 TCR-sequenced participants respectively. A total of approximately 230 trial participants underwent TCR sequencing, of whom around 200 received two doses of AZD1222 and around 25 received two doses of the MenACWY control vaccine. What the study reported, not specific to this receptor: After two AZD1222 doses, both the breadth and the depth of spike-specific TCRs were significantly higher than at day 0 and than in MenACWY recipients. The vaccine-associated CD4 TCRs covered the entire spike protein, and the dominant responses fell in regions 160-218 and 743-854. Participants were mostly white British and included more females than males, and it was suggested by the authors that clonal diversity may have been underestimated. Epitopes outside the regions mutated in the B.1.351 and B.1.1.7 variants were reportedly recognized by nearly half of the unique spike-specific TCRs. In the small 56-69-year group, the increase in depth fell short of significance, most likely because of low power. Conclusions about previously exposed vaccinees were limited because only a handful of AZD1222 recipients were SARS-CoV-2 seropositive at baseline. Because no samples from the day 14 peak response were available, repertoires could be characterized only after the peak T cell response.

The CDR3 covers 16 residues, taking in both the cysteine and the phenylalanine. Only the CDR3 DNA is retained, 48 bases long and in frame from the first base. V is shortened by 1 base, J by 0 bases, and the region joining them spans 13 bases. The germline V gene (reference sequence) sets CDR1 to LNHNV and CDR2 to YYDKDF. The CDR3 regions of human TCRbeta chains were subjected to immunosequencing. The paper's processing steps were these. Repertoire TCRs were matched against a reference library of SARS-CoV-2-specific TCRs generated with the MIRA antigen-specificity platform. Breadth was defined as the fraction of unique TCRs that were SARS-CoV-2-associated. Depth was defined as the fraction of total T cells that were SARS-CoV-2-associated. Using the MIRA data, every spike-specific TCR was mapped to the spike region that the TCR reacted to and assigned to either a CD4 or a CD8 class. Log10-transformed breadth and depth values were compared by one-way ANOVA with Sidak's multiple comparisons tests. TCRdb holds this immuneACCESS table with in-frame rearrangements only. Some clones are missing; in checked studies, unresolved V genes explain under half, and the rest has no known cause. The DNA gave D and trimming, while V, J and clone size come from that table. This sample has over 100,000 clones in its table, and about 90% of those were observed once. More than 7.5% of the sample belongs to the ten largest clones.

The time point tag for this specimen amounts to: baseline before first vaccination. Vaccinee samples were obtained from the UK trials COV001 and COV002, which included a single-blind randomized controlled phase 2/3 trial of AZD1222 (ChAdOx1 nCoV-19) in healthy adults. Trial participant PBMC samples were collected at day 0 and day 28 after the second dose for TCRbeta chain sequencing. This clonotype was sampled from an adult in good health. The V gene is TRBV15 and the J gene is TRBJ2-7; no D segment can be confidently identified. Here the sequenced sample was peripheral blood, taken on day 0 of AZD1222 vaccination. The sequenced DNA is TGTGCCACCAGCAGAGCCCCCTCGTCAGGCTCCTACGAGCAGTACTTC. It encodes CATSRAPSSGSYEQYF.